The sequence of this T cell receptor (beta chain) was determined in a study of CD8+ T cells in alopecia areata. Looking at the study overall: Treatment comprised oral tofacitinib, 5 to 10 mg twice daily, in treated patients. Study results and caveats: Sequencing of scalp samples also includes resident alphabeta T cells from normal skin. Having just one nonresponder leaves the connection between baseline CD8+ expansion and response unresolved. Many expanded lesional clones persisted during tofacitinib (in both scalp and blood).

The treatment was: oral pan-JAK inhibitor, 5-10 mg twice daily. As regards this clone: As yet, its antigen is unknown.

Reverse transcribed after extraction, RNA yielded cDNA as the sequencing template. Assay: immunoSEQ multiplex PCR; the TCRdb copy retains only in-frame clones and omits some. The sample carries approximately 180,000 clones, approximately 61% recorded once. Germline V gene lookup returns CDR1 GTSNPN and CDR2 SVGIG (reference sequence). The length of the CDR3 is 15 residues. Trimming left V 2 bases short and J 0 bases short, with 10 bases between. The chain employs TRBV30 and TRBJ1-4; D is perhaps TRBD1 (5 bases). This sample comprised CD4+ T cells sorted from blood, obtained at week 24, from a patient treated with tofacitinib. This receptor was identified in a human donor with alopecia areata. The CDR3 nucleotides read TGTGCCTGGAGTCGGACACTGGCAACTAATGAAAAACTGTTTTTT. Translating it yields CAWSRTLATNEKLFF.